Listed here is a single T cell receptor (beta chain). A second PCR, run for roughly 7 to 11 cycles, used a sample-barcoded 5' primer plus a J-beta primer mix. MiXCR, applied by TCRdb to the 5' RACE reads, yields one record per CDR3 protein. The profile covers 1.5 million to 2 million distinct CDR3 sequences, with roughly 30% appearing a single time and roughly 8.2% taken by the ten largest. The draw of peripheral blood yielded 8.5 to 10 milliliters from each donor. The sample originates from a study of blood T cells in healthy people across ages. This CDR3 has 16 amino acids. Trimming pared 5 bases from V and 2 bases from J, leaving 16 bases between. CDR1 is MNHEY, CDR2 SMNVEV, per germline (reference sequence).

This TCR was recovered from a woman aged 25 to 45 in good health. Sequencing input: blood. The chain recombines TRBV27 with TRBJ1-5; D is uncertain. CDR3 nucleotides: TGTGCCAGCAGTAACCCCTCGGGCCCTGGCAATCAGCCCCAGCATTTT. Translated, it gives CASSNPSGPGNQPQHF.